The rows below give T cell receptor beta chains drawn from one sample of a study of T cell repertoires in cytomegalovirus infection. Their antigen targets remain unknown. One entry per CDR3 protein, called by TCRdb with MiXCR from the reads. There are tens of thousands of distinct CDR3 sequences in the sample; about 30% occur only once, and around three quarters lies in the top ten. Sequenced material: PBMCs, sequenced either directly or after in vitro stimulation (not recorded which). All receptors come from a human donor in good health (CMV status not recorded). Some clones in this sample may be carry-over from other donors' samples. CDR3s include the opening cysteine and the closing phenylalanine or tryptophan. The D gene is left open where the match is weak. The listing skips clone size in some rows; elsewhere it reads once, few, many or a size class.

length	V	size	D	J	CDR3	DNA
15	TRBV9	few	NA	TRBJ1-6	CASSGGPGSRSPLHF	TGTGCCAGCAGCGGGGGACCGGGTTCTCGTTCACCCCTCCACTTT
14	TRBV5-1	NA	NA	TRBJ1-2	CASSFGASSYGYTF	TGCGCCAGCAGCTTTGGGGCATCAAGCTATGGCTACACCTTC
16	TRBV7-9	NA	TRBD2	TRBJ2-7	CASSTGTSGISYEQYF	TGTGCCAGCAGTACCGGGACTAGCGGCATATCCTACGAGCAGTACTTC
16	TRBV4-1	NA	TRBD1	TRBJ2-1	CASSQRRQGANNEQFF	TGCGCCAGCAGCCAACGTCGACAGGGGGCGAACAATGAGCAGTTCTTC
16	TRBV7-8	many	TRBD2	TRBJ2-3	CASSTWTSGGSDTQYF	TGTGCCAGCAGCACCTGGACTAGCGGGGGCTCAGATACGCAGTATTTT
13	TRBV3-1	NA	NA	TRBJ1-1	CASSQSGHTEAFF	TGTGCCAGCAGCCAATCCGGGCACACTGAAGCTTTCTTT
15	TRBV7-9	few	TRBD2	TRBJ2-7	CASSLASGRQYEQYF	TGTGCCAGCAGCCTGGCTAGCGGGAGGCAATACGAGCAGTACTTC
17	TRBV7-2	many	NA	TRBJ2-3	CASSLVMDTAVSDTQYF	TGTGCCAGCAGCTTAGTAATGGACACGGCCGTGTCAGATACGCAGTATTTT
16	TRBV7-2	few	TRBD2	TRBJ2-1	CASSLYKGGGYNEQFF	TGTGCCAGCAGCTTATATAAAGGCGGGGGCTACAATGAGCAGTTCTTC
19	TRBV20-1	NA	TRBD1	TRBJ2-7	CSALPSPPYRDRVGYEQYF	TGCAGTGCCCTTCCCTCCCCCCCTTACCGGGACAGGGTAGGCTACGAGCAGTACTTC
15	TRBV5-4	NA	NA	TRBJ1-2	CASSLGGDGAYGYTF	TGTGCCAGCAGCTTGGGGGGGGACGGAGCCTATGGCTACACCTTC
17	TRBV5-1	NA	TRBD2	TRBJ2-1	CASSLAPTTAGGHEQFF	TGCGCCAGCAGCTTGGCCCCGACTACGGCGGGGGGGCATGAGCAGTTCTTC
14	TRBV7-2	many	NA	TRBJ1-1	CASSLDSMNTEAFF	TGTGCCAGCAGCCTTGACAGCATGAACACTGAAGCTTTCTTT
17	TRBV12-3/TRBV12-4	NA	TRBD2	TRBJ2-2	CASSPGPSGRDTGELFF	TGTGCCAGCAGTCCAGGTCCTAGCGGGCGGGACACCGGGGAGCTGTTTTTT
13	TRBV29-1	NA	NA	TRBJ2-3	CSLRGGGTDTQYF	TGCAGCTTACGTGGTGGAGGGACAGATACGCAGTATTTT
14	TRBV7-2	many	NA	TRBJ1-5	CASSLVLGNQPQHF	TGTGCCAGCAGCCTGGTCCTTGGGAATCAGCCCCAGCATTTT
18	TRBV4-3	NA	NA	TRBJ2-1	CASSQEIMGVGAYNEQFF	TGCGCCAGCAGCCAAGAAATAATGGGGGTTGGGGCCTACAATGAGCAGTTCTTC
17	TRBV29-1	NA	NA	TRBJ2-1	CSVEGAGRTGSYNEQFF	TGCAGCGTTGAGGGGGCGGGCCGAACGGGCTCCTACAATGAGCAGTTCTTC
14	TRBV2	few	TRBD2	TRBJ2-1	CASSELLAGGHQFF	TGTGCCAGCAGTGAGTTGCTAGCGGGGGGGCACCAGTTCTTC
13	TRBV6-5	NA	NA	TRBJ2-7	CTTGGGQMYEQYF	TGTACCACAGGCGGGGGACAAATGTACGAGCAGTACTTC
12	TRBV27	few	NA	TRBJ2-5	CASGGFLGTQYF	TGTGCCAGCGGGGGGTTCCTGGGGACCCAGTACTTC
13	TRBV20-1	few	NA	TRBJ2-7	CSAIPGGTTEQYF	TGCAGTGCTATCCCAGGTGGTACTACCGAGCAGTACTTC
15	TRBV7-6	NA	NA	TRBJ2-7	CASSLGGSSVYEQYF	TGTGCCAGCAGCTTAGGAGGGTCTAGCGTATACGAGCAGTACTTC
13	TRBV10-3	NA	NA	TRBJ1-2	CAISERRFYGYTF	TGTGCCATCAGTGAGCGCCGGTTCTATGGCTACACCTTC
12	TRBV10-3	NA	NA	TRBJ1-1	CATEAGKGEAFF	TGTGCCACCGAGGCGGGGAAAGGGGAAGCTTTCTTT
19	TRBV7-6	many	TRBD2	TRBJ2-1	CASSLFGTSGRVTYNEQFF	TGTGCCAGCAGCTTATTTGGGACTAGCGGGAGAGTCACCTACAATGAGCAGTTCTTC
16	TRBV6-6	NA	TRBD2	TRBJ2-7	CASSYSVTSDYYEQYF	TGTGCCAGCAGTTACTCCGTAACTAGCGACTACTACGAGCAGTACTTC